The 26 T cell receptor beta chains presented below share a single source sample, sequenced in a study of OX40 agonist ivuxolimab in advanced cancers. Libraries were prepared by immunoSEQ multiplex PCR; TCRdb keeps only in-frame clonotypes and omits some of them. The repertoire holds approximately 30,000 clones, with roughly 80% as singletons. The sequenced sample was CD4+ or CD8+ T cells sorted from blood, obtained in a trial of the OX40 agonist ivuxolimab. The receptors come from an adult with an advanced solid tumor such as melanoma, head and neck, liver or kidney cancer.

This chain's CDR3 is CASTLAARTNEKLFF. The CDR3 region has the DNA TGTGCCAGTACCTTGGCTGCAAGAACTAATGAAAAACTGTTTTTT. The chain recombines TRBV19 with TRBJ1-4; D unresolved. CDR1 LNHDA and CDR2 SQIVND come from the germline V gene (reference sequence). The V end lost 7 bases, the J end lost 1 base, and 13 bases lay between the germline ends. The CDR3 is made up of 15 amino acids.

The V gene is TRBV4-3, the J gene TRBJ1-4, with unresolved D. The germline CDR1 and CDR2 sequences are LGHNA and YSLEER. This CDR3 region has 16 residues. V lost 0 bases to trimming and J lost 0 bases, with 8 bases between them. As DNA, the CDR3 is TGCGCCAGCAGCCAAGATGGACCTGCAACTAATGAAAAACTGTTTTTT. Its protein is CASSQDGPATNEKLFF.

The chain carries TRBV7-2 and TRBJ1-6; TRBD1 matches at 7 bases. J was trimmed by 5 bases and V by 4 bases; bases with no gene match: 11. The length of the CDR3 is 17 residues. CDR1 is SGHTA, CDR2 FQGNSA, per germline. The CDR3 sequence: CASSSYYWDSNNSPLHF. The CDR3 region has the DNA TGTGCCAGCAGCTCCTATTATTGGGACAGTAATAATTCACCCCTCCACTTT.

This chain joins TRBV6-1 and TRBJ2-3; tentative D call: TRBD1 (5 bases). Trimming pared 4 bases from V and 1 base from J, leaving 12 bases between. CDR1 and CDR2 from the germline V gene are MNHNS and SASEGT. This CDR3 contains 15 residues. The CDR3 here is CASSATGHRTDTQYF. DNA for the CDR3: TGTGCCAGCAGTGCCACCGGACATCGCACAGATACGCAGTATTTT.

V is TRBV19 and J is TRBJ1-6, with a weak D call TRBD1 (5 bases). The CDR3 consists of 15 residues. The germline V and J ends were trimmed by 2 bases and 6 bases, with 11 bases remaining between them. Looked up from germline, CDR1 is LNHDA and CDR2 is SQIVND (reference sequence). CDR3 amino acids: CASSIPRGSNSPLHF. The CDR3 DNA reads as TGTGCCAGTAGTATACCTCGGGGGAGTAATTCACCCCTCCACTTT.

By share, this clone counts as medium-sized. The rearrangement uses TRBV19 and TRBJ1-5; maybe TRBD1 (6 bases). V dropped 5 bases and J dropped 0 bases, with 20 bases sitting between them. Germline lookup yields CDR1 LNHDA and CDR2 SQIVND (reference sequence). This CDR3 comprises 18 residues. The CDR3 spells CASSELAGEGYSNQPQHF. DNA of the CDR3: TGTGCCAGTAGTGAGTTGGCAGGGGAGGGTTATAGCAATCAGCCCCAGCATTTT.

The V gene is TRBV9, the J gene TRBJ2-2, with D uncertain. There are 11 residues in the CDR3. Germline V CDR1 and CDR2: SGDLS, YYNGEE. V was pared by 3 bases and J by 9 bases, with 6 bases between. The CDR3 DNA is TGTGCCAGCAGCGCCGAACGGGAGCTGTTTTTT. It yields the protein CASSAERELFF. Using reference TRBV9 and TRBJ2-2 for the parts outside the CDR3, the full variable domain is DSGVTQTPKHLITATGQRVTLRCSPRSGDLSVYWYQQSLDQGLQFLIQYYNGEERAKGNILERFSAQQFPDLHSELNLSSLELGDSALYFCASSAERELFFGEGSRLTVL.

The CDR3 sequence is CASSGVSGQGATKAYEQYF. CDR3 bases: TGCGCCAGCAGTGGAGTGTCGGGACAGGGGGCGACTAAGGCCTACGAGCAGTACTTC. This chain joins TRBV10-2 and TRBJ2-7; 12 positions agree with TRBD1. The germline CDR1 and CDR2 sequences are WSHSY and SAAADI. V shed 4 bases and J 2 bases; nucleotides not matched to a gene: 15. The CDR3 length is 19 residues.

The V gene is TRBV5-6, the J gene TRBJ1-2; D unclear. In germline, CDR1 is SGHDT, CDR2 YYEEEE. This CDR3 is 14 amino acids long. V was pared by 0 bases and J by 3 bases, with 9 bases between. CDR3 residues: CASSLAGYDYGYTF. In DNA, the CDR3 is TGTGCCAGCAGCTTGGCCGGCTATGACTATGGCTACACCTTC.

This rearrangement joins TRBV14 to TRBJ2-7, with a weak D call TRBD2 (6 bases). Germline V gene lookup returns CDR1 SGHDN and CDR2 FVKESK. This CDR3 is built from 15 residues. The V end lost 1 base, the J end lost 1 base, and 11 bases lay between the germline ends. The CDR3 reads CASSQGAGLSYEQYF. CDR3 DNA: TGTGCCAGCAGCCAAGGAGCGGGCTTATCCTACGAGCAGTACTTC.

This sequence joins TRBV11-2 and TRBJ2-7, with D perhaps matching TRBD2 (5 bases). There are 17 residues in the CDR3. V gave up 4 bases and J gave up 1 base, with 20 bases separating them. Germline values: CDR1 SGHAT, CDR2 FQNNGV. The CDR3 loop is CASSSPRRAILSYEQYF. As DNA, the CDR3 is TGTGCCAGCAGCTCGCCTCGGCGGGCCATCCTATCCTACGAGCAGTACTTC.

This clone has just one count. The chain is built from TRBV5-4 and TRBJ1-5, with D tentatively TRBD1 (5 bases). This CDR3 contains 14 residues. Trimming took 3 bases from V and 3 from J, leaving 10 bases between them. The germline V gene encodes CDR1 SGHNT and CDR2 YYREEE (reference sequence). This CDR3 reads CASSYRDSNQPQHF. CDR3 DNA: TGTGCCAGCAGCTATCGGGACTCCAATCAGCCCCAGCATTTT.

This clone qualifies as medium-sized. The chain has TRBV11-2 and TRBJ2-7, with D unresolved. The length of the CDR3 is 12 residues. Germline values: CDR1 SGHAT, CDR2 FQNNGV. The V gene lost 3 bases and the J gene lost 6 bases, with 9 bases spanning the gap. CDR3 sequence reads: CASSLISGEQYF. In DNA form, the CDR3 reads TGTGCCAGCAGCTTGATTTCTGGCGAGCAGTACTTC.

The chain couples TRBV5-6 to TRBJ2-1, with 10 bases that match TRBD1. V was clipped by 2 bases and J by 8 bases; unmatched bases: 4. Germline CDR1 reads SGHDT; CDR2 reads YYEEEE. CDR3 length equals 14 residues. In nucleotides, the CDR3 is TGTGCCAGCAGCTTATCGGACAGGGGGTATGAGCAGTTCTTC. The encoded protein is CASSLSDRGYEQFF.

The chain links TRBV4-2 to TRBJ1-6, with a weak D call TRBD1 (6 bases). Germline V gives CDR1 LGHNA, CDR2 YNFKEQ. There are 14 residues in the CDR3. Deletions cut 5 bases from V and 9 bases from J, with 14 bases between. The CDR3: CASSLLGGSSPLHF. CDR3 nucleotides: TGTGCCAGCAGCTTGTTGGGGGGCAGTTCACCCCTCCACTTT.

The J gene is TRBJ1-2, the V gene TRBV19; the D is unclear. With 6 bases removed from V and 4 bases from J, the gap between germline ends came to 15 bases. The V gene's germline CDR1 is LNHDA and CDR2 SQIVND (reference sequence). The CDR3 covers 14 residues. DNA of the CDR3: TGTGCCAGTAGCCCACCAGGACGTAGCTATGGCTACACCTTC. It specifies CASSPPGRSYGYTF.

This chain uses TRBV5-1 with TRBJ1-2; D possibly corresponds to TRBD1 (6 bases). From germline, CDR1 is SGHRS and CDR2 YFSETQ. V was trimmed by 6 bases and J by 6 bases, leaving 15 bases between them. The CDR3 is 13 residues long. The CDR3 loop is CASTQAGAHGYTF. CDR3 DNA sequence: TGCGCCAGCACCCAGGCAGGGGCCCATGGCTACACCTTC.

This chain joins TRBV6-5 and TRBJ1-2; no reliable D call. Germline loops: CDR1 MNHEY, CDR2 SVGAGI. The CDR3 runs 14 residues. Trimming removed 7 bases from V and 2 bases from J, with 14 bases in between. CDR3: CASNPRAVNYGYTF. As DNA, the CDR3 is TGTGCCAGCAACCCTCGGGCAGTCAACTATGGCTACACCTTC.

A single count supports this clone. The chain is built from TRBV30 and TRBJ2-3; D is undetermined. Trimming pared 0 bases from V and 6 bases from J, leaving 10 bases between. Looked up from germline, CDR1 is GTSNPN and CDR2 is SVGIG (reference sequence). The CDR3 spans 13 residues. The CDR3 region has the DNA TGTGCCTGGAGTGTCGGTTCGGGTGATACGCAGTATTTT. Translating gives CAWSVGSGDTQYF.

This chain links TRBV5-4 with TRBJ1-2, with a tentative D call TRBD1 (6 bases). Trimming cost V 4 bases and J 4 bases, with 11 bases left between them. Germline assignment: CDR1 SGHNT and CDR2 YYREEE (reference sequence). The CDR3 is made up of 13 amino acids. CDR3 in amino acids: CASSRTGSYGYTF. The CDR3 bases are TGTGCCAGCAGCCGCACAGGGTCCTATGGCTACACCTTC. Using reference TRBV5-4 and TRBJ1-2 for the parts outside the CDR3, the full variable domain is ETGVTQSPTHLIKTRGQQVTLRCSSQSGHNTVSWYQQALGQGPQFIFQYYREEENGRGNFPPRFSGLQFPNYSSELNVNALELDDSALYLCASSRTGSYGYTFGSGTRLTVV.

V usage is TRBV11-2 and J usage is TRBJ2-2, with D maybe TRBD2 (6 bases). The CDR3 runs 14 residues. V lost 7 bases and J lost 3, with 12 bases in between. Germline values: CDR1 SGHAT, CDR2 FQNNGV. This chain's CDR3 is CASTPPGDTGELFF. DNA of the CDR3: TGTGCCAGCACCCCTCCGGGGGACACCGGGGAGCTGTTTTTT.

This clone has just one count. The rearrangement links TRBV7-8 to TRBJ2-5, with TRBD2 as a possible D gene (6 bases). This CDR3 spans 16 amino acids. The germline CDR1 and CDR2 sequences are SGHVS and FQNEAQ. Trimming took off 2 bases at V and 1 base at J, with 14 bases between the two ends. CDR3 loop: CASSLRGGSGQETQYF. CDR3 nucleotide sequence: TGTGCCAGCAGCTTAAGGGGTGGTAGCGGCCAAGAGACCCAGTACTTC.

This sequence joins TRBV14 and TRBJ2-4; 9 bases line up with TRBD1. V was clipped by 4 bases and J by 0 bases; unmatched bases: 7. Germline V gives CDR1 SGHDN, CDR2 FVKESK. The CDR3 is 17 amino acids. CDR3: CASSPGTGKLAKNIQYF. The CDR3, as DNA: TGTGCCAGCAGCCCGGGGACAGGGAAACTAGCCAAAAACATTCAGTACTTC.

This chain links TRBV5-6 with TRBJ2-1; unclear D gene. CDR3 length: 12 residues. Germline V gene data show CDR1 as SGHDT and CDR2 as YYEEEE. Trimming removed 3 bases at V and 2 bases at J, with 3 bases between. Here the CDR3 DNA reads TGTGCCAGCAGCTCCGCCTACAATGAGCAGTTCTTC. Translation: CASSSAYNEQFF.

The chain links TRBV19 to TRBJ1-1, with D possibly matching TRBD1 (5 bases). Looked up from germline, CDR1 is LNHDA and CDR2 is SQIVND (reference sequence). The germline V and J ends were trimmed by 4 bases and 4 bases, with 10 bases remaining between them. The CDR3 extends over 13 amino acids. The CDR3 coding sequence is TGTGCCAGTAGTACTTCGGGGCGCACTGAAGCTTTCTTT. It specifies CASSTSGRTEAFF.

This chain connects TRBV7-3 to TRBJ2-5; D perhaps matches TRBD2 (5 bases). CDR3 length: 15 amino acids. Trimming stripped 1 base from V and 1 base from J, with 10 bases between. The V gene's germline CDR1 is SGHTA and CDR2 FQGTGA. CDR3 protein: CASSLSGGTQETQYF. The DNA for the CDR3 is TGTGCCAGCAGCTTAAGTGGAGGTACCCAAGAGACCCAGTACTTC. Combining the CDR3 with reference TRBV7-3 and TRBJ2-5 gives the whole variable domain GAGVSQTPSNKVTEKGKYVELRCDPISGHTALYWYRQSLGQGPEFLIYFQGTGAADDSGLPNDRFFAVRPEGSVSTLKIQRTERGDSAVYLCASSLSGGTQETQYFGPGTRLLVL.